One and the same sample provided the 10 T cell receptor beta chains below, sequenced in a study of T cells after posttransplantation cyclophosphamide. The naive gate required viable CD3+CD4+ or CD3+CD8+ cells with CCR7+CD45RA+CD45RO-CD95-CD27+CD28+ phenotype. Method: immunoSEQ multiplex PCR; TCRdb's copy keeps in-frame clones and lacks some. The sample shows some 20,000 clones, over 95% of them seen only once. The sequencing sample was made of naive CD4+ T cells sorted from PBMCs. The receptors were gathered from a middle-aged man in good health, CMV-negative, and a related stem cell transplant donor.

The chain employs TRBV19 and TRBJ2-7; D perhaps matches TRBD1 (6 bases). From germline, CDR1 is LNHDA and CDR2 SQIVND (reference sequence). The CDR3 runs to 15 residues. Between the trimmed V and J ends, which lost 1 base and 2 bases, there was a span of 12 bases. The CDR3 DNA reads TGTGCCAGTAGTATAGTTGGGACACGGCCCTACGAGCAGTACTTC. This translates into CASSIVGTRPYEQYF.

This clone was counted between two and nine times. This chain links TRBV28 with TRBJ2-5; 10 bases fit TRBD2. The CDR3 is made up of 16 amino acids. Unmatched junction bases numbered 11, after V lost 5 bases and J lost 5 bases. From germline, CDR1 is MDHEN and CDR2 SYDVKM. CDR3 in amino acids: CASSGRIAGGWETQYF. CDR3 sequence (DNA): TGTGCCAGCAGTGGGCGAATAGCGGGAGGATGGGAGACCCAGTACTTC.

The CDR3 region has the DNA TGTGCCAGCAGCCGAGTAGGGACAGACATGCAAGAGACCCAGTACTTC. Its protein product is CASSRVGTDMQETQYF. The chain has TRBV4-2 and TRBJ2-5, with TRBD1 matching 7 bases. Germline V lookup: CDR1 LGHNA, CDR2 YNFKEQ. The CDR3 is made up of 16 amino acids. The junction had 10 bases not matched to a gene; V was cut back by 4 bases and J by 2 bases.

The chain couples TRBV19 to TRBJ2-7; no reliable D call. Germline V lookup: CDR1 LNHDA, CDR2 SQIVND (reference sequence). V lost 5 bases to trimming and J lost 5 bases, with 13 bases between them. The length of the CDR3 is 13 residues. The CDR3 sequence is CASSLSIRNEQYF. CDR3 DNA sequence: TGTGCCAGTAGTCTCTCTATTCGTAACGAGCAGTACTTC. The whole variable domain, filled in from reference TRBV19 and TRBJ2-7, reads DGGITQSPKYLFRKEGQNVTLSCEQNLNHDAMYWYRQDPGQGLRLIYYSQIVNDFQKGDIAEGYSVSREKKESFPLTVTSAQKNPTAFYLCASSLSIRNEQYFGPGTRLTVT.

The V and J genes are TRBV19 and TRBJ2-3; D is possibly TRBD1 (5 bases). Germline loops: CDR1 LNHDA, CDR2 SQIVND (reference sequence). The CDR3 totals 17 residues. Deletions cut 5 bases from V and 0 bases from J, with 18 bases between. The CDR3 protein is CASSFRQIFISTDTQYF. The CDR3 nucleotides are TGTGCCAGTAGTTTCCGACAGATCTTCATCAGCACAGATACGCAGTATTTT.

CDR3 in DNA: TGTGCCAGCAGCTCATTAGCGGGAGGGGAGTATGAGACCCAGTACTTC. Translation gives CASSSLAGGEYETQYF. The chain couples TRBV11-2 to TRBJ2-5; 11 bases agree with TRBD2. CDR3 length: 16 residues. V shed 4 bases and J 5 bases; nucleotides not matched to a gene: 9. CDR1 is SGHAT and CDR2 is FQNNGV in the germline V gene. Full variable domain (missing parts from reference TRBV11-2 and TRBJ2-5): EAGVAQSPRYKIIEKRQSVAFWCNPISGHATLYWYQQILGQGPKLLIQFQNNGVVDDSQLPKDRFSAERLKGVDSTLKIQPAKLEDSAVYLCASSSLAGGEYETQYFGPGTRLLVL.

V usage is TRBV19 and J usage is TRBJ1-2; D is unresolved. The CDR3 is 14 residues long. The V gene's germline CDR1 is LNHDA and CDR2 SQIVND (reference sequence). Trimming shortened V by 3 bases and J by 1 base, and 9 bases separated the two germline ends. The CDR3 here is CASSIRGINYGYTF. In nucleotides, the CDR3 is TGTGCCAGTAGTATCCGCGGAATTAACTATGGCTACACCTTC.

This clone showed up just once. The genes are TRBV9 and TRBJ2-7; 11 bases agree with TRBD1. This CDR3 has 19 residues. Unmatched junction bases numbered 16, after V lost 3 bases and J lost 2 bases. The germline gives CDR1 SGDLS, CDR2 YYNGEE. DNA of the CDR3: TGTGCCAGCAGCGAGGGGACAGGGGGGTACTCTGGGGTTACCTACGAGCAGTACTTC. This gives the protein CASSEGTGGYSGVTYEQYF.

This clone was seen just once. The chain couples TRBV28 to TRBJ1-1; D uncertain. The ends were cut back, 2 bases at V and 10 bases at J, with 8 bases in the middle. The CDR3 is made up of 11 amino acids. Germline lookup yields CDR1 MDHEN and CDR2 SYDVKM. Here the CDR3 DNA reads TGTGCCAGCAGTTTACGGTTCCGAGCTTTCTTT. This codes for CASSLRFRAFF. Full variable domain (rest looked up from reference TRBV28 and TRBJ1-1): DVKVTQSSRYLVKRTGEKVFLECVQDMDHENMFWYRQDPGLGLRLIYFSYDVKMKEKGDIPEGYSVSREKKERFSLILESASTNQTSMYLCASSLRFRAFFGQGTRLTVV.

The gene calls are TRBV7-8 and TRBJ1-2, with D possibly matching TRBD1 (6 bases). CDR1 is SGHVS and CDR2 is FQNEAQ in the germline V gene. This CDR3 region has 13 residues. Trimming removed 5 bases at V and 5 bases at J, with 12 bases between. The CDR3 nucleotides read TGTGCCAGCAGCGAACAGGGTTATTATGGCTACACCTTC. Protein: CASSEQGYYGYTF.